The clone carrying this TCR beta chain was seen more than once but under ten times. The antigen remains undetermined. In the PCR, 60 Vbeta and 13 Jbeta primers were used. TCRdb's copy holds only in-frame clones and misses some; the assay was immunoSEQ multiplex PCR. Among about 73,000 clones listed, 75% were seen once. This sample was included in a study of cytomegalovirus exposure and HLA in healthy donors. Study-wide results and caveats: Among TCR sequences, most were rare, though some public TCRs appeared in many donors. In a later analysis, TCR beta V- and J-gene trimming showed a link to a missense DCLRE1C variant. The records held CMV serostatus as the only immune exposure information.

Germline values: CDR1 KGHSH, CDR2 LQKENI. This CDR3 is 19 amino acids long. With 8 bases clipped from V and 0 bases from J, the junction kept 18 bases outside the gene matches. Sequencing used PBMCs. The V and J genes are TRBV18 and TRBJ1-3, with TRBD1 matching over 8 bases. This TCR came from a man in his 70s in good health and CMV-seronegative. CDR3 amino acids: CASLPTGVPTFFSGNTIYF. The DNA of the CDR3 is TGTGCCAGCCTCCCGACAGGGGTCCCAACCTTCTTCTCTGGAAACACCATATATTTT. The full variable domain, with the rest looked up from reference TRBV18 and TRBJ1-3, is NAGVMQNPRHLVRRRGQEARLRCSPMKGHSHVYWYRQLPEEGLKFMVYLQKENIIDESGMPKERFSAEFPKEGPSILRIQQVVRGDSAAYFCASLPTGVPTFFSGNTIYFGEGSWLTVV.